This is a list of T cell receptor beta chains from one sample in a study of shared clonotypes between healthy human individuals. Profiling relied on immunoSEQ multiplex PCR, and the TCRdb table lists in-frame clones only, not all of them. The profile shows about 2.3 million clones, just over 90% of them singletons. Sequenced: naive CD4+ T cells from PBMCs. The origin of the receptors is a man between 18 and 29 years old in good health. Some clones in this sample may be carry-over from other donors' samples. CDR3s include the opening cysteine and the closing phenylalanine or tryptophan. The order of the fields is D gene, V gene, J gene, clone size, CDR3 protein, CDR3 DNA. A D gene is named only where the DNA matches it firmly. For some rows the clone size is stated as once, few or many, or as a class when expanded; others skip it.

NA,TRBV18,TRBJ2-1,NA,CASSPMSLSYNEQFF,TGTGCCAGCTCACCGATGAGTCTCTCCTACAATGAGCAGTTCTTC
TRBD1,TRBV7-9,TRBJ1-4,NA,CASSGNTGVRLFF,TGTGCCAGCAGCGGTAATACAGGGGTGAGGCTGTTTTTT
NA,TRBV7-9,TRBJ2-5,NA,CASSLRIGTQYF,TGTGCCAGCAGCTTAAGGATCGGGACCCAGTACTTC
NA,TRBV9,TRBJ1-1,once,CASSVQGRNTEAFF,TGTGCCAGCAGCGTACAAGGGAGGAACACTGAAGCTTTCTTT
TRBD1,TRBV7-3,TRBJ2-5,NA,CASSSRTGETQYF,TGTGCCAGCAGCTCACGGACAGGAGAGACCCAGTACTTC
TRBD2,TRBV7-2,TRBJ2-3,NA,CASSPLAGRVTDTQYF,TGTGCCAGCAGCCCCTTAGCGGGACGGGTCACAGATACGCAGTATTTT
NA,TRBV18,TRBJ2-2,NA,CASSQPPNTGELFF,TGTGCCAGCTCACAACCACCGAACACCGGGGAGCTGTTTTTT
TRBD1,TRBV10-3,TRBJ1-2,NA,CAISESTGGWYGYTF,TGTGCCATCAGTGAGTCGACAGGGGGCTGGTATGGCTACACCTTC
TRBD2,TRBV6-1,TRBJ2-1,NA,CASSEASGSSYNEQFF,TGTGCCAGCAGTGAGGCTAGCGGGAGTTCCTACAATGAGCAGTTCTTC
NA,TRBV28,TRBJ2-2,NA,CASRYGGTGELFF,TGTGCCAGCAGGTACGGTGGTACCGGGGAGCTGTTTTTT
NA,TRBV7-2,TRBJ2-7,NA,CASSLAVEQYF,TGTGCCAGCAGCTTAGCGGTCGAGCAGTACTTC
TRBD2,TRBV28,TRBJ2-1,NA,CASSLVAGSLLRQFF,TGTGCCAGCAGTTTGGTAGCGGGATCACTATTGAGGCAGTTCTTC
NA,TRBV5-4,TRBJ1-1,few,CASSFHTEAFF,TGTGCCAGCAGCTTCCACACTGAAGCTTTCTTT
NA,TRBV19,TRBJ1-4,NA,CASSIAQGVNEKLFF,TGTGCCAGTAGTATAGCCCAGGGAGTTAATGAAAAACTGTTTTTT
NA,TRBV5-4,TRBJ1-2,NA,CASSPGGYGYTF,TGTGCCAGCAGCCCAGGAGGCTATGGCTACACCTTC
NA,TRBV28,TRBJ1-2,NA,CASSLLSRDAYGYTF,TGTGCCAGCAGTTTACTTTCCCGGGACGCCTATGGCTACACCTTC
NA,TRBV7-8,TRBJ2-5,NA,CASSLLRDESQYF,TGTGCCAGCAGCTTACTGCGGGACGAGAGCCAGTACTTC
NA,TRBV5-1,TRBJ1-1,NA,CASSLTDNTEAFF,TGCGCCAGCAGCTTGACAGACAATACTGAAGCTTTCTTT
NA,TRBV7-9,TRBJ2-5,NA,CASSLATGRETQYF,TGTGCCAGCAGCTTAGCGACGGGGAGGGAGACCCAGTACTTC
TRBD1,TRBV5-4,TRBJ2-4,once,CASSFLQGITAKNIQYF,TGTGCCAGCAGCTTTTTACAGGGGATTACAGCCAAAAACATTCAGTACTTC
TRBD1,TRBV6-5,TRBJ2-7,NA,CASSGTESSYEQYF,TGTGCCAGCAGTGGGACAGAGAGCTCCTACGAGCAGTACTTC
TRBD2,TRBV28,TRBJ2-1,NA,CASSLAGAVNEQFF,TGTGCCAGCAGTTTAGCGGGAGCAGTGAATGAGCAGTTCTTC
NA,TRBV5-4,TRBJ2-7,NA,CASSSGTLPYEQYF,TGTGCCAGCAGCTCCGGGACACTTCCCTACGAGCAGTACTTC
NA,TRBV7-2,TRBJ2-5,NA,CASSFSGSLGETQYF,TGTGCCAGCAGCTTTAGCGGCTCCTTGGGAGAGACCCAGTACTTC
NA,TRBV2,TRBJ1-1,NA,CASSGTGGMNTEAFF,TGTGCCAGCAGTGGAACGGGGGGGATGAACACTGAAGCTTTCTTT
NA,TRBV18,TRBJ2-7,NA,CASSPAGKSSYEQYF,TGTGCCAGCTCACCGGCCGGAAAGAGCTCCTACGAGCAGTACTTC
TRBD1,TRBV7-9,TRBJ2-7,NA,CASSPGTGSSYEQYF,TGTGCCAGCAGCCCGGGGACAGGGAGCTCCTACGAGCAGTACTTC
NA,TRBV5-1,TRBJ1-2,NA,CASSLAGQGYTF,TGCGCCAGCAGCTTGGCAGGGCAGGGCTACACCTTC
NA,TRBV4-1,TRBJ2-3,NA,CASSQARQTTDTQYF,TGCGCCAGCAGCCAAGCGAGGCAGACCACAGATACGCAGTATTTT
TRBD1,TRBV7-3,TRBJ1-1,NA,CASSPKPGQGGLAGPEAFF,TGTGCCAGCAGCCCTAAACCAGGGCAGGGGGGATTGGCGGGCCCTGAAGCTTTCTTT
NA,TRBV30,TRBJ1-2,NA,CAWSTGSTYGYTF,TGTGCCTGGAGTACGGGGTCGACCTATGGCTACACCTTC
TRBD2,TRBV11-2,TRBJ2-1,NA,CASRSTSGYNEQFF,TGTGCCAGCAGATCGACTAGCGGATACAATGAGCAGTTCTTC
NA,TRBV6-5,TRBJ1-2,NA,CASSYLGVQPNGYTF,TGTGCCAGCAGTTACTTGGGGGTCCAACCCAATGGCTACACCTTC
NA,TRBV18,TRBJ2-3,NA,CASSPVTGPDTQYF,TGTGCCAGCTCACCAGTAACGGGGCCAGATACGCAGTATTTT
NA,TRBV5-1,TRBJ1-2,NA,CASSLEGERRYGYTF,TGCGCCAGCAGCTTGGAGGGGGAACGGAGGTATGGCTACACCTTC
TRBD2,TRBV28,TRBJ2-7,NA,CASSLGGLAGGREQYF,TGTGCCAGCAGTTTAGGGGGACTAGCGGGAGGGCGAGAGCAGTACTTC
TRBD2,TRBV29-1,TRBJ2-5,NA,CSLGGLAGQETQYF,TGCAGCCTCGGGGGGCTAGCGGGACAAGAGACCCAGTACTTC
TRBD1,TRBV2,TRBJ2-2,NA,CASSVLGTATTGELFF,TGTGCCAGCAGTGTTCTCGGGACAGCAACCACCGGGGAGCTGTTTTTT
NA,TRBV29-1,TRBJ2-5,NA,CSVEGLDETQYF,TGCAGCGTTGAAGGACTAGATGAGACCCAGTACTTC
TRBD2,TRBV5-1,TRBJ2-1,NA,CASSFLAGVSYNEQFF,TGCGCCAGCAGTTTTCTAGCGGGAGTCTCCTACAATGAGCAGTTCTTC
NA,TRBV5-1,TRBJ2-3,NA,CASSVGTDTQYF,TGCGCCAGCAGTGTGGGCACAGATACGCAGTATTTT
NA,TRBV18,TRBJ2-7,few,CASSPQQNYEQYF,TGTGCCAGCTCACCACAACAGAACTACGAGCAGTACTTC
NA,TRBV30,TRBJ1-4,NA,CAWSGGREKLFF,TGTGCCTGGAGTGGGGGGCGTGAAAAACTGTTTTTT
TRBD1,TRBV5-1,TRBJ1-1,NA,CASSQQGGGTEAFF,TGCGCCAGCAGCCAACAGGGGGGCGGCACTGAAGCTTTCTTT
NA,TRBV6-1,TRBJ2-7,NA,CASSWGRSSYEQYF,TGTGCCAGCAGTTGGGGCAGGAGCTCCTACGAGCAGTACTTC